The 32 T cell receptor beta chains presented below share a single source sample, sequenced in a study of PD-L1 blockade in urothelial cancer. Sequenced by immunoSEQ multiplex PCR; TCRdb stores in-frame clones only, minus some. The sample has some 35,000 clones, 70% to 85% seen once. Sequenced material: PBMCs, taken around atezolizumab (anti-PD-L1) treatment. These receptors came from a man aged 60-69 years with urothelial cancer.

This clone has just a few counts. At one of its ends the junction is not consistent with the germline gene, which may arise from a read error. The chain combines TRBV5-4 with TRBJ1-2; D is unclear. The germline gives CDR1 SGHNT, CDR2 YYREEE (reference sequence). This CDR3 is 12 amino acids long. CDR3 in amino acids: CASSFPNYGYTF. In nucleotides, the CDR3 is TGTGCCAGCAGCTTCCCTAATTATGGCTACACCTTC.

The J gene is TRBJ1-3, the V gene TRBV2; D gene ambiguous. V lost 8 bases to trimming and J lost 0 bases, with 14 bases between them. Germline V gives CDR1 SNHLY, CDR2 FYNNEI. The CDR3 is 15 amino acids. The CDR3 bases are TGTGCCAGCCGTCGGATCGGAGACTCTGGAAACACCATATATTTT. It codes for CASRRIGDSGNTIYF.

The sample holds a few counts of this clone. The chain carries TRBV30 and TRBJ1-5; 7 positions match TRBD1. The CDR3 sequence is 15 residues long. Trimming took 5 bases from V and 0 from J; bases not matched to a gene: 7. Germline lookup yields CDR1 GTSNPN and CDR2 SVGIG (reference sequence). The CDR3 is CAWGDSPSSNQPQHF. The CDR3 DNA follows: TGTGCCTGGGGGGACAGTCCATCTAGCAATCAGCCCCAGCATTTT.

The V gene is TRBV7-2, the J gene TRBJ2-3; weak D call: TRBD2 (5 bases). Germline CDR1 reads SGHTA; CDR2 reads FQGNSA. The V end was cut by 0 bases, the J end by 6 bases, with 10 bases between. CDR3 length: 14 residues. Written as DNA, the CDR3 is TGTGCCAGCAGCTTAGCTGTCGGCGGGGATACGCAGTATTTT. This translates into CASSLAVGGDTQYF.

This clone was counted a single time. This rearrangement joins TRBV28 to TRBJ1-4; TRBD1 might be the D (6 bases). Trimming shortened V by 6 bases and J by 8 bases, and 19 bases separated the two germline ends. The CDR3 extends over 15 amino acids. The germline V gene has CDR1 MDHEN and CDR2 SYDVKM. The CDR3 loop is CASSLWAGEGEKLFF. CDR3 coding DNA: TGTGCCAGCAGCTTGTGGGCAGGGGAGGGCGAAAAACTGTTTTTT.

The CDR3 region has the DNA TGTGCCAGCAATACAGGGGATGAAAAACTGTTTTTT. Translating it yields CASNTGDEKLFF. The chain has TRBV2 and TRBJ1-4; 7 bases map to TRBD1. The CDR3 is made up of 12 amino acids. V gave up 7 bases and J gave up 6 bases; unmatched junction bases: 2. Germline CDR1 and CDR2: SNHLY and FYNNEI.

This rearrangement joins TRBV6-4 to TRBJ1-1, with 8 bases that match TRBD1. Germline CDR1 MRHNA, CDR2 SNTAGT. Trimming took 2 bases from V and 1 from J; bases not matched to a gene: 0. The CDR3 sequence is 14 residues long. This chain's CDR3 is CASSDGTGNTEAFF. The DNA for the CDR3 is TGTGCCAGCAGTGACGGGACAGGGAACACTGAAGCTTTCTTT.

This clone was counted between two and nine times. The CDR3 nucleotides read TGTGCCAGCTCACCTACACAGAGAAACACTGAAGCTTTCTTT. It translates to CASSPTQRNTEAFF. The gene calls are TRBV18 and TRBJ1-1, with D hard to call. The CDR3 sequence is 14 residues long. The V end lost 3 bases, the J end lost 2 bases, and 10 bases lay between the germline ends. Germline V lookup: CDR1 KGHSH, CDR2 LQKENI.

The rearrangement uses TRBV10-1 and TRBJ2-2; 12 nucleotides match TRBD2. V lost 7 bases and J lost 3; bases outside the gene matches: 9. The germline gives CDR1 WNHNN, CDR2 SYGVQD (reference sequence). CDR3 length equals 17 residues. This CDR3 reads CASIYASGGEDTGELFF. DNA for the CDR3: TGCGCCAGCATATATGCTAGCGGGGGGGAGGACACCGGGGAGCTGTTTTTT.

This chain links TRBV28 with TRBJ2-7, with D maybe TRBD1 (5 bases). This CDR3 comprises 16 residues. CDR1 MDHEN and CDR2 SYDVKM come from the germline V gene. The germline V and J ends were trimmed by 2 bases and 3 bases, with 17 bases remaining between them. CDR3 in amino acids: CASSLVFRQSVYEQYF. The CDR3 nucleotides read TGTGCCAGCAGTTTAGTATTTCGACAGTCTGTCTACGAGCAGTACTTC.

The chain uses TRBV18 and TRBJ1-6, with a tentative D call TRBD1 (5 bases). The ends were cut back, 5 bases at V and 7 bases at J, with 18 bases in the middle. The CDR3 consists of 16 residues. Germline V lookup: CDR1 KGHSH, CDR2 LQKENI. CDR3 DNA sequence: TGTGCCAGCTCATCACAGGTCGGGGATAGGAATTCACCCCTCCACTTT. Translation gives CASSSQVGDRNSPLHF.

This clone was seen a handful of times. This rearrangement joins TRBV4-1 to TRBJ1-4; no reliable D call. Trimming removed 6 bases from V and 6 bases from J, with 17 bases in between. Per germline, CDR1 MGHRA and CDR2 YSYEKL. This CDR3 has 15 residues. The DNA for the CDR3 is TGCGCCAGCAGACGTCCCGGGTTAGAGGATGAAAAACTGTTTTTT. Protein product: CASRRPGLEDEKLFF.

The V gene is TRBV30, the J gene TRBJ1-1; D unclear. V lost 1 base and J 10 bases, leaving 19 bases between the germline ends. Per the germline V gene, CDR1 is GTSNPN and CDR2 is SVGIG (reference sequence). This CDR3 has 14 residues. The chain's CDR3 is CAWSGSIVTALAFF. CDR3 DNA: TGTGCCTGGAGTGGTTCGATAGTCACCGCCCTAGCTTTCTTT. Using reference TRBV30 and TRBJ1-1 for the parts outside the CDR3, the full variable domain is SQTIHQWPATLVQPVGSPLSLECTVEGTSNPNLYWYRQAAGRGLQLLFYSVGIGQISSEVPQNLSASRPQDRQFILSSKKLLLSDSGFYLCAWSGSIVTALAFFGQGTRLTVV.

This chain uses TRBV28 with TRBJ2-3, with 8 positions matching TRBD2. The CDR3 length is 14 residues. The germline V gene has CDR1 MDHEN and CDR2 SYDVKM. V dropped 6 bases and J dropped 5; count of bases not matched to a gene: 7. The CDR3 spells CASRKAGAGDTQYF. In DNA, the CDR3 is TGTGCCAGCAGAAAAGCGGGGGCGGGAGATACGCAGTATTTT.

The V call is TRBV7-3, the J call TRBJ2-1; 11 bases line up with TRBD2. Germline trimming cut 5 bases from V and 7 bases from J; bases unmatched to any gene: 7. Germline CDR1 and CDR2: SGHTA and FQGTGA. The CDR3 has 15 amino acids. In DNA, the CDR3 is TGTGCCAGCAGCCCCGGACTAGCGGGTTTTAATGAGCAGTTCTTC. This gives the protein CASSPGLAGFNEQFF.

In DNA, the CDR3 is TGTGCCAGCAGTGAAAGGTTGCCCCGGGGTAATGAGCAGTTCTTC. Its translation: CASSERLPRGNEQFF. This rearrangement joins TRBV6-1 to TRBJ2-1, with a tentative D call TRBD2 (5 bases). Germline V lookup: CDR1 MNHNS, CDR2 SASEGT. CDR3 length equals 15 residues. The V gene lost 2 bases and the J gene lost 7 bases, with 15 bases spanning the gap.

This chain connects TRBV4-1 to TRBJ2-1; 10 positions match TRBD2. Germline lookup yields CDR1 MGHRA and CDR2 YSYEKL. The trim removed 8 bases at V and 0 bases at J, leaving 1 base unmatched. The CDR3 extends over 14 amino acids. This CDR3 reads CASGLAASYNEQFF. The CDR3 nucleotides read TGCGCCAGCGGACTAGCGGCCTCCTACAATGAGCAGTTCTTC.

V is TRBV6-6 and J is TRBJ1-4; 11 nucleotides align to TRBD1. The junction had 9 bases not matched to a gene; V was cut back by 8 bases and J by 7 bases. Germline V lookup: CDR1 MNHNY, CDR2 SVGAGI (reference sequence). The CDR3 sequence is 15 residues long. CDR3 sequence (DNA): TGTGCCAGCGCAGCGAGTGGGACAGGGGGTGAAAAACTGTTTTTT. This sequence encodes CASAASGTGGEKLFF.

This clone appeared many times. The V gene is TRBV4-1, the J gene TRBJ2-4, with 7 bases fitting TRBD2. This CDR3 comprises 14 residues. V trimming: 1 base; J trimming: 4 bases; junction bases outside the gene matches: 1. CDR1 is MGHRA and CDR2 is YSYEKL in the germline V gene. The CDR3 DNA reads TGCGCCAGCAGCCAAGGGGGACTAAAAAACATTCAGTACTTC. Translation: CASSQGGLKNIQYF.

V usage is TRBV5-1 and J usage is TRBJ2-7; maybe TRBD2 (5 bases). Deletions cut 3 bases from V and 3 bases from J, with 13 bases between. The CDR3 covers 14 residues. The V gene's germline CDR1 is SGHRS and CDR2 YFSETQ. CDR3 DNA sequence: TGCGCCAGCAGCTCCGGACTCGCTGACTACGAGCAGTACTTC. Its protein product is CASSSGLADYEQYF.

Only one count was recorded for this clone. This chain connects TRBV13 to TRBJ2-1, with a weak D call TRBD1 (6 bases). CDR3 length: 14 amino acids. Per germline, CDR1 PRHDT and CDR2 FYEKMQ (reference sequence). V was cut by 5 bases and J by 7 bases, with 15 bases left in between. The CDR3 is CASSPGRRGNEQFF. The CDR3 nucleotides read TGTGCCAGCAGCCCGGGCCGCAGGGGAAATGAGCAGTTCTTC.

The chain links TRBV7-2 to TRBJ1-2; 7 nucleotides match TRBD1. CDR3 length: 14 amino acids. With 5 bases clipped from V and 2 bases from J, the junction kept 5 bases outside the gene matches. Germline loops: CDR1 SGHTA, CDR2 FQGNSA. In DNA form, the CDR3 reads TGTGCCAGCAGCATCACACAGGGGAACTATGGCTACACCTTC. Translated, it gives CASSITQGNYGYTF.

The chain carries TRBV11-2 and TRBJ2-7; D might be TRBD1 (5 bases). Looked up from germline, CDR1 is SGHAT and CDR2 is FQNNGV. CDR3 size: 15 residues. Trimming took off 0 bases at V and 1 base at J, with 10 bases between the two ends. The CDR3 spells CASSLDGAASYEQYF. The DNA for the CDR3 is TGTGCCAGCAGCTTAGATGGGGCAGCTTCCTACGAGCAGTACTTC.

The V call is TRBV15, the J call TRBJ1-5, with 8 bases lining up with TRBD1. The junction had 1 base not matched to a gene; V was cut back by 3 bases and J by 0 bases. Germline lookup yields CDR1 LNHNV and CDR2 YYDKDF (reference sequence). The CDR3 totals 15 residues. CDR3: CATSRTGDSNQPQHF. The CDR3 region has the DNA TGTGCCACCAGCAGGACAGGGGATAGCAATCAGCCCCAGCATTTT.

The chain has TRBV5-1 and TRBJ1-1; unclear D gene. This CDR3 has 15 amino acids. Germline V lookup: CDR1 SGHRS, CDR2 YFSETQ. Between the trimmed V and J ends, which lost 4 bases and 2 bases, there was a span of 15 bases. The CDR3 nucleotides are TGCGCCAGCAGCCCTTCTGGTGGCAGTAACACTGAAGCTTTCTTT. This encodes CASSPSGGSNTEAFF.

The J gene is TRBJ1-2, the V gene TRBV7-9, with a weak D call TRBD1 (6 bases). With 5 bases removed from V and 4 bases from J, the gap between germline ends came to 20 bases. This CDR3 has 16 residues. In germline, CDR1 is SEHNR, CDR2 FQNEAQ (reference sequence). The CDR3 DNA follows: TGTGCCAGCAGCGAGAGCGACCGGGACAAAATCTATGGCTACACCTTC. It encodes CASSESDRDKIYGYTF.

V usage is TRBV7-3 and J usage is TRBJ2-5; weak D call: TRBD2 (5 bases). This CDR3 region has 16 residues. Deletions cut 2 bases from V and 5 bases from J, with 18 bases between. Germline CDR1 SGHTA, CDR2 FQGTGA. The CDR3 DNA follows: TGTGCCAGCAGCTTACGGCCTCCTAGCACGGGGGAGACCCAGTACTTC. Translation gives CASSLRPPSTGETQYF.

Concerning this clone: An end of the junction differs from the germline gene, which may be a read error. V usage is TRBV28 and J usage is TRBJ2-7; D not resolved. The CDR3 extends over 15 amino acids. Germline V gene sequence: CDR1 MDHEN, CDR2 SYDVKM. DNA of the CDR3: TGTGCCAACAGTTCCCCCCGACGGTCGACACTTGGGCAGTACTTC. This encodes CANSSPRRSTLGQYF. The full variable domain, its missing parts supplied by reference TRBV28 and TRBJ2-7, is DVKVTQSSRYLVKRTGEKVFLECVQDMDHENMFWYRQDPGLGLRLIYFSYDVKMKEKGDIPEGYSVSREKKERFSLILESASTNQTSMYLCANSSPRRSTLGQYFGPGTRLTVT.

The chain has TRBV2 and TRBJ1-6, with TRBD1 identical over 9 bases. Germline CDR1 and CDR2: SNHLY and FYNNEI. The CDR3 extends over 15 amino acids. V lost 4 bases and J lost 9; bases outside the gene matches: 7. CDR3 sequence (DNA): TGTGCCAGCAGTGGGCCGGGACAGGGCTTTTCACCCCTCCACTTT. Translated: CASSGPGQGFSPLHF.

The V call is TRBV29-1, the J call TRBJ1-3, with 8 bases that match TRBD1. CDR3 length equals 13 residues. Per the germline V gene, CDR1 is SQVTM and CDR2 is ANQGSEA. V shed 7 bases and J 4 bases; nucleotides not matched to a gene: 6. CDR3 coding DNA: TGCAGCGGACAGGGGACTATCGGAAACACCATATATTTT. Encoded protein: CSGQGTIGNTIYF.

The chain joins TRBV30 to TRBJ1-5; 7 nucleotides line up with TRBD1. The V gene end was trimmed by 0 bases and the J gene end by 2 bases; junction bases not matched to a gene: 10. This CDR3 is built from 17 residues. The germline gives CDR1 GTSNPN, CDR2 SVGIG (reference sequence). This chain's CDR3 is CAWSVRGRGTGNQPQHF. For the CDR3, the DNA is TGTGCCTGGAGTGTAAGAGGCAGGGGGACCGGCAATCAGCCCCAGCATTTT.

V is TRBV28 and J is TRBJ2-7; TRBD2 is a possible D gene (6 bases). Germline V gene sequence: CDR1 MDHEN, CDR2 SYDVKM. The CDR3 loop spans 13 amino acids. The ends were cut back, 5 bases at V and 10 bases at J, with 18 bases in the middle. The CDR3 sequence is CASSGGTLFDQYF. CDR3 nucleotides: TGTGCCAGCAGTGGCGGGACTCTCTTCGACCAGTACTTC.